This T cell receptor beta chain was obtained from a study of blood T cell repertoires in COVID-19. Study as a whole: COVID-19 samples from acute and convalescent phases originated in the United States, Italy and Spain. In each case, the material was cDNA or gDNA derived from T cells, B-cell-depleted T cells, or PBMCs.

Per the study methods: Amplification of reference gene primers was used by the study to estimate nucleated cell counts. Repertoires were generated with immunoSEQ multiplex PCR, while TCRdb's copy carries only in-frame clones and drops some. The V and J calls and clone size come from that table; D and trimming were worked out from the DNA. Of approximately 140,000 clones listed, roughly 80% are singletons. V lost 6 bases and J lost 3; bases outside the gene matches: 10. CDR1 SNHLY and CDR2 FYNNEI come from the germline V gene. This CDR3 contains 16 residues. The receptor was derived from a woman aged 35 to 49 with active or convalescent COVID-19. The specimen was peripheral blood. The chain joins TRBV2 to TRBJ1-5; 8 nucleotides line up with TRBD1. CDR3 coding DNA: TGTGCCAGCAGAGCTGACAGGGGACCTACCAATCAGCCCCAGCATTTT. Translation: CASRADRGPTNQPQHF. Variable domain in full (rest from reference TRBV2 and TRBJ1-5): EPEVTQTPSHQVTQMGQEVILRCVPISNHLYFYWYRQILGQKVEFLVSFYNNEISEKSEIFDDQFSVERPDGSNFTLKIRSTKLEDSAMYFCASRADRGPTNQPQHFGDGTRLSIL.